Below are 19 T cell receptor beta chains sequenced from a single sample in a study of blood T cell repertoires in COVID-19. Clones were read by immunoSEQ multiplex PCR, and TCRdb kept only the in-frame ones, dropping some. The sample has 55,000 to 70,000 clones; about nine tenths are singletons. Sequenced: peripheral blood. The receptors shown here come from a human donor in a cohort sampled during active COVID-19.

The V call is TRBV11-1, the J call TRBJ2-1; D unresolved. The CDR3 is 12 amino acids. Germline V gene data show CDR1 as SGHAT and CDR2 as FQDESV (reference sequence). The V end was cut by 5 bases, the J end by 7 bases, with 9 bases between. In DNA, the CDR3 is TGTGCCAGCAGCCAACTGGTTAATGAGCAGTTCTTC. Protein product: CASSQLVNEQFF. Full variable domain (missing parts from reference TRBV11-1 and TRBJ2-1): EAEVAQSPRYKITEKSQAVAFWCDPISGHATLYWYRQILGQGPELLVQFQDESVVDDSQLPKDRFSAERLKGVDSTLKIQPAELGDSAMYLCASSQLVNEQFFGPGTRLTVL.

The J gene is TRBJ2-1, the V gene TRBV7-3; unclear D gene. V dropped 2 bases and J dropped 8 bases, with 7 bases sitting between them. The germline V gene has CDR1 SGHTA and CDR2 FQGTGA. The CDR3 spans 12 residues. CDR3 bases: TGTGCCAGCAGCTTAGGCCTGGATGAGCAGTTCTTC. Encoded protein: CASSLGLDEQFF.

This chain connects TRBV19 to TRBJ2-2, with TRBD2 identical over 8 bases. J lost 6 bases, V lost 3 bases, and 9 bases had no gene match. The CDR3 is 16 residues long. In germline, CDR1 is LNHDA, CDR2 SQIVND (reference sequence). The CDR3 protein is CASSIQAGVQPGELFF. The CDR3 nucleotides read TGTGCCAGTAGTATTCAAGCGGGAGTTCAGCCCGGGGAGCTGTTTTTT.

The J gene is TRBJ2-7, the V gene TRBV7-2, with 8 bases fitting TRBD1. V shed 4 bases, J shed 5 bases, and the junction held 13 bases outside the gene matches. The germline gives CDR1 SGHTA, CDR2 FQGNSA. This CDR3 is 16 amino acids long. In DNA, the CDR3 is TGTGCCAGCAGCTCCCGACAGGGGCGCAAGCGCGACGAGCAGTACTTC. Protein: CASSSRQGRKRDEQYF.

The chain links TRBV18 to TRBJ1-1, with D possibly matching TRBD1 (5 bases). This CDR3 has 15 amino acids. V shed 0 bases and J shed 0 bases, with 8 bases lying between them. Germline V gene lookup returns CDR1 KGHSH and CDR2 LQKENI. The CDR3 reads CASSPPGGVNTEAFF. CDR3 DNA sequence: TGTGCCAGCTCACCACCGGGGGGGGTGAACACTGAAGCTTTCTTT. Full variable domain (outside the CDR3, taken from reference TRBV18 and TRBJ1-1): NAGVMQNPRHLVRRRGQEARLRCSPMKGHSHVYWYRQLPEEGLKFMVYLQKENIIDESGMPKERFSAEFPKEGPSILRIQQVVRGDSAAYFCASSPPGGVNTEAFFGQGTRLTVV.

The chain carries TRBV7-2 and TRBJ2-7; the match to TRBD2 covers 8 bases. CDR1 and CDR2 (germline): SGHTA, FQGNSA. Trimming cost V 5 bases and J 2 bases; bases outside gene matches: 8. The CDR3 is 15 residues long. DNA of the CDR3: TGTGCCAGCAGCCAATCCAGAGCGGGGGCCTACGAGCAGTACTTC. It codes for CASSQSRAGAYEQYF.

This chain links TRBV4-2 with TRBJ1-5; maybe TRBD1 (5 bases). Germline CDR1 and CDR2: LGHNA and YNFKEQ. V was trimmed by 0 bases and J by 1 base, leaving 10 bases between them. CDR3 length: 16 residues. The CDR3: CASSQDEGASNQPQHF. In nucleotides, the CDR3 is TGTGCCAGCAGCCAAGATGAAGGGGCGAGCAATCAGCCCCAGCATTTT.

The chain joins TRBV9 to TRBJ2-7; a weak D match, TRBD2 (6 bases). The V end was cut by 3 bases, the J end by 5 bases, with 18 bases between. The germline V gene encodes CDR1 SGDLS and CDR2 YYNGEE. The CDR3 has 15 residues. CDR3 in DNA: TGTGCCAGCAGCGGGTCTCTAGCGAGGGTGGACGAGCAGTACTTC. Protein sequence: CASSGSLARVDEQYF.

The table lists this clone with a count of one. The V call is TRBV6-5, the J call TRBJ1-4; the D gene is possibly TRBD1 (5 bases). Germline V gene data show CDR1 as MNHEY and CDR2 as SVGAGI. The V gene lost 3 bases and the J gene lost 7 bases, with 12 bases spanning the gap. The CDR3 spans 14 residues. CDR3 coding DNA: TGTGCCAGCAGTTATTTCCAGGGAGGTGAAAAACTGTTTTTT. Amino acid sequence: CASSYFQGGEKLFF.

This chain uses TRBV18 with TRBJ2-5; D is possibly TRBD1 (6 bases). Germline CDR1 is KGHSH and CDR2 is LQKENI. The CDR3 totals 14 residues. With 3 bases removed from V and 3 bases from J, the gap between germline ends came to 11 bases. The CDR3 is CASSPRTEEETQYF. The CDR3 DNA reads TGTGCCAGCTCACCGAGGACAGAAGAAGAGACCCAGTACTTC.

A few counts support this clone. This chain uses TRBV5-1 with TRBJ2-7; TRBD2 agrees at 7 bases. The CDR3 spans 16 residues. From germline, CDR1 is SGHRS and CDR2 YFSETQ. Germline trimming cut 1 base from V and 6 bases from J; bases unmatched to any gene: 13. CDR3 nucleotide sequence: TGCGCCAGCAGCTTGCGCTCGGCGCGGGAGCGGGGCGAGCAGTACTTC. This gives the protein CASSLRSARERGEQYF. The variable domain in full, with the rest retrieved from reference TRBV5-1 and TRBJ2-7, is KAGVTQTPRYLIKTRGQQVTLSCSPISGHRSVSWYQQTPGQGLQFLFEYFSETQRNKGNFPGRFSGRQFSNSRSEMNVSTLELGDSALYLCASSLRSARERGEQYFGPGTRLTVT.

This chain joins TRBV7-9 and TRBJ1-1, with D tentatively TRBD1 (5 bases). The V and J ends lost 2 bases and 2 bases respectively, with 12 bases between them. The CDR3 spans 15 residues. Germline V lookup: CDR1 SEHNR, CDR2 FQNEAQ (reference sequence). The CDR3 region has the DNA TGTGCCAGCAGCTTACTCCCAGGGTTAAACACTGAAGCTTTCTTT. Residues: CASSLLPGLNTEAFF.

This clone came up once. The V gene is TRBV11-3, the J gene TRBJ2-3; D is unresolved. The CDR3 runs 15 residues. V shed 4 bases and J shed 0 bases, with 11 bases lying between them. Per the germline V gene, CDR1 is SGHNT and CDR2 is YENEEA. The CDR3 protein is CASSSRSGSTDTQYF. For the CDR3, the DNA is TGTGCCAGCAGCTCTCGTTCGGGTAGCACAGATACGCAGTATTTT.

The V gene is TRBV19, the J gene TRBJ2-1; 7 bases map to TRBD1. The V gene end was trimmed by 1 base and the J gene end by 7 bases; junction bases not matched to a gene: 13. CDR3 length: 17 residues. The V gene's germline CDR1 is LNHDA and CDR2 SQIVND (reference sequence). CDR3: CASSIVGSHRGRNEQFF. For the CDR3, the DNA is TGTGCCAGTAGTATAGTTGGGAGTCACAGGGGTAGGAATGAGCAGTTCTTC.

V gene TRBV7-3 combines with J gene TRBJ2-6; 9 bases match TRBD1. Germline V gene data show CDR1 as SGHTA and CDR2 as FQGTGA. The CDR3 totals 19 residues. The V and J ends lost 1 base and 0 bases, in that order; junction bases with no gene match: 7. This CDR3 is CASSLKKGQGSSGANVLTF. CDR3 bases: TGTGCCAGCAGCTTAAAGAAGGGACAGGGTTCCTCTGGGGCCAACGTCCTGACTTTC.

The rearrangement links TRBV4-1 to TRBJ2-1, with 10 nucleotides matching TRBD2. J lost 6 bases, V lost 2 bases, and 4 bases had no gene match. Germline V lookup: CDR1 MGHRA, CDR2 YSYEKL. CDR3 length: 15 amino acids. The CDR3 nucleotides read TGCGCCAGCAGCCAATTAGCGGGGGGTCTCAATGAGCAGTTCTTC. Protein: CASSQLAGGLNEQFF.

The chain links TRBV12-3 or TRBV12-4 to TRBJ2-7, with 7 bases aligning to TRBD1. Trimming cost V 8 bases and J 3 bases; bases outside gene matches: 7. The CDR3 contains 13 residues. CDR3 sequence: CASGRDSDYEQYF. The CDR3, as DNA: TGTGCCAGCGGTCGGGACAGCGACTACGAGCAGTACTTC.

The J gene is TRBJ2-7, the V gene TRBV7-2; the D gene is possibly TRBD1 (6 bases). The CDR3 sequence is 15 residues long. CDR1 and CDR2 (germline): SGHTA, FQGNSA. With 4 bases removed from V and 0 bases from J, the gap between germline ends came to 13 bases. CDR3: CASSSRGGSSYEQYF. The CDR3 DNA reads as TGTGCCAGCAGCTCAAGAGGGGGAAGCTCCTACGAGCAGTACTTC.

This clone was seen a few times. The chain uses TRBV5-6 and TRBJ1-5; tentatively, D is TRBD1 (6 bases). V lost 1 base to trimming and J lost 5 bases, with 13 bases between them. The CDR3 sequence is 15 residues long. Germline V lookup: CDR1 SGHDT, CDR2 YYEEEE. The CDR3 protein is CASSLKDRRDQPQHF. DNA for the CDR3: TGTGCCAGCAGCTTGAAGGACAGACGAGATCAGCCCCAGCATTTT. The full variable domain, rest sourced from reference TRBV5-6 and TRBJ1-5, is DAGVTQSPTHLIKTRGQQVTLRCSPKSGHDTVSWYQQALGQGPQFIFQYYEEEERQRGNFPDRFSGHQFPNYSSELNVNALLLGDSALYLCASSLKDRRDQPQHFGDGTRLSIL.